This TCR beta chain stems from a study of Tregs in tolerant kidney transplant recipients. Assay used: immunoSEQ multiplex PCR; TCRdb lists only in-frame clones, some missing. The sample has approximately 98,000 clones; nearly 90% are singletons. Points on this clone: Its antigen is still unknown.

This CDR3 has 15 residues. CD4+CD25+CD127- Tregs, CD4+CD25- non-Tregs, CD4 and CD8 cells were sorted. Study-wide points: Biological reproducibility was not directly addressed in this study.

This TCR was sampled from a human donor who received a combined kidney and bone marrow transplant. The chain has TRBV12-1 and TRBJ1-4; TRBD1, as called in the table, went unchecked against the DNA. TRBV12-1 is noted as a pseudogene. Sequences were derived from CD4+ T cells from blood, sampled before the transplant. CDR3 protein: CASSCLGVANEKLFF. The CDR3 DNA reads TGTGCCAGCAGCTGTCTAGGGGTAGCTAATGAAAAACTGTTTTTT.